Listed below are T cell receptor beta chains from one sample, sequenced in a study of T cells after yellow fever vaccination. One entry per CDR3 protein, called by TCRdb with MiXCR from the 5' RACE reads. The sample consists of fewer than 450,000 distinct CDR3 sequences, 3% to 4.5% of them appearing once. This specimen consisted of PBMCs, obtained 5 days after the yellow fever booster vaccination. These receptors were collected from a man aged 18 to 29 who received the YFV17D yellow fever vaccine. Each CDR3 is given with its conserved first and last residue.

V,J,CDR3
TRBV12-3/TRBV12-4,TRBJ1-2,CASSLALYGYTF
TRBV28,TRBJ2-3,CASSGSDTQYF
TRBV4-2,TRBJ2-7,CASSQERTEGQYF
TRBV7-9,TRBJ2-7,CASSGTSGGSSYEQYF
TRBV5-6,TRBJ2-5,CASSLPGYQETQYF
TRBV6-5,TRBJ1-3,CASGSPGNTIYF
TRBV18,TRBJ1-5,CASSGTGGSQQPQHF
TRBV12-3/TRBV12-4,TRBJ1-1,CASSFQGGTEAFF
TRBV5-4,TRBJ2-5,CASSLESPGLKGETQYF
TRBV4-2,TRBJ2-7,CASSPDTSYEQYF
TRBV7-3,TRBJ2-1,CASSLGLAEYNEQFF
TRBV7-2,TRBJ2-5,CASSWTGVGTQETQYF
TRBV12-3/TRBV12-4,TRBJ2-1,CASSPGATGIYNEQFF
TRBV5-1,TRBJ2-7,CASSTGQGIYEQYF
TRBV7-2,TRBJ1-3,CASSLAPHSSGNTIYF
TRBV6-5,TRBJ2-3,CASSYGSVRDTQYF
TRBV7-3,TRBJ2-1,CASSSITSGVGDNEQFF
TRBV30,TRBJ1-5,CAWSFRGVYSNQPQHF
TRBV2,TRBJ2-1,CASRLSPFSYNEQFF
TRBV11-2,TRBJ2-3,CASSFSTSTDTQYF
TRBV7-9,TRBJ2-7,CASSLDLFTYEQYF
TRBV7-3,TRBJ2-1,CASSTNSPYNEQFF
TRBV9,TRBJ1-6,CASTPGRGSAYNSPLHF
TRBV4-1,TRBJ2-1,CASSLTAGTAYNEQFF
TRBV5-6,TRBJ2-5,CASSDHRGSKTQYF
TRBV11-3,TRBJ2-3,CASSLSQGTQYF
TRBV10-3,TRBJ2-3,CAIRAAMGGREDTQYF
TRBV11-2,TRBJ2-5,CASSSGTSNKYF
TRBV12-5,TRBJ2-7,CASGLNTSEQYF
TRBV4-3,TRBJ2-7,CASSQDLVYEQYF
TRBV28,TRBJ1-4,CASRGQGGLGEKLFF
TRBV5-1,TRBJ2-1,CASSLVTYNEQFF
TRBV6-5,TRBJ1-1,CASTIGPFTEAFF
TRBV28,TRBJ2-1,CASSPGRGRRDEQFF
TRBV4-2,TRBJ1-2,CASSQDGQSYGYTF
TRBV11-3,TRBJ2-1,CASSFSGGQGGNNEQFF
TRBV19,TRBJ2-2,CASSIVQLGELFF
TRBV20-1,TRBJ2-1,CSAIAGGRVEQFF
TRBV4-1,TRBJ2-4,CASRPRTDGTSERNIQYF
TRBV7-2,TRBJ2-6,CASSAPRAHRSGANVLTF
TRBV6-5,TRBJ2-4,CASSYSGGRGNIQYF
TRBV7-9,TRBJ1-1,CASSFEGHGSTEAFF
TRBV20-1,TRBJ2-1,CSARDLSSYNEQFF
TRBV24-1,TRBJ2-3,CATSDPAGADTQYF
TRBV5-1,TRBJ2-3,CASSTQGADTQYF
TRBV11-3,TRBJ2-1,CASSPGSADEQFF
TRBV18,TRBJ2-3,CASSPAGRDTQYF
TRBV12-3/TRBV12-4,TRBJ1-4,CASSLIGAKLFF
TRBV10-3,TRBJ1-6,CATKGGLHSRSPLHF
TRBV7-2,TRBJ1-5,CASSKDWNQPQHF